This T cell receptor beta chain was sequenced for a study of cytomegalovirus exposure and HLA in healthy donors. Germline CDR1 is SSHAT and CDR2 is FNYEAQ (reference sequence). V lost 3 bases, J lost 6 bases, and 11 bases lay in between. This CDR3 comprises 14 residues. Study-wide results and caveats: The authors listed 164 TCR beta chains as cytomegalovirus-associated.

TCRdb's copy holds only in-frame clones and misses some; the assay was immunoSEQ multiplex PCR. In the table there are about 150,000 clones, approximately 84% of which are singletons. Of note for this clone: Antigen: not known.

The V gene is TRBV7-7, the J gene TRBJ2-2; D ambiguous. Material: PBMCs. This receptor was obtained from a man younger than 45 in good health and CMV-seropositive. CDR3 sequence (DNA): TGTGCCAGCAGCTTTTTTACGACTCCCGGGGAGCTGTTTTTT. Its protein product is CASSFFTTPGELFF.